This TCR beta chain was recovered during a study of shared clonotypes between healthy human individuals. Study details: Donors had three CD4 naive, three CD4 memory, two CD8 naive and one CD8 memory plate apiece.

Sorted-subset replicate PCRs used approximately 200 ng of genomic DNA. This amount corresponded to some 32,000 T cell genomes. Here immunoSEQ multiplex PCR was the method, and the copy in TCRdb shows in-frame clones only, minus some. This table holds 1,500,000 or so clones, around 98.5% found once. Turning to this clone: The same CDR3 is also encoded by other DNA sequences in this sample.

The CDR3 extends over 14 amino acids. The germline CDR1 and CDR2 sequences are SGHRS and YFSETQ. With V trimmed by 0 bases and J by 6 bases, 2 bases remained unmatched. The receptor's source is a man under 40 in good health. The sequencing sample was made of naive CD4+ T cells sorted from blood. Subset of the sample: CD45RA+ positively selected. The rearrangement joins TRBV5-1 to TRBJ1-5, with 8 bases identical to TRBD1. CDR3 in amino acids: CASSLAGGSQPQHF. The CDR3 DNA reads TGCGCCAGCAGCTTGGCAGGGGGCAGTCAGCCCCAGCATTTT.